These 27 T cell receptor beta chains came from one sample sequenced in a study of radiation and T cells in renal cell carcinoma. Profiled with immunoSEQ multiplex PCR; TCRdb holds only in-frame clones, not every one. The sample contains roughly 120,000 clones, approximately 78% of which appear only once. Time point given: blood 2 weeks post-SBRT. Indicated treatment: 15 Gy SBRT to primary tumor, nephrectomy 4 weeks later. This specimen consisted of blood, obtained from a patient whose treatment included radiotherapy and nephrectomy. The receptors stem from a woman in her sixties or seventies with renal cell carcinoma.

This clone was recorded a few times. CDR3: CASSLEVSREQYF. The CDR3 DNA is TGTGCCAGCAGCTTAGAGGTCAGTCGGGAGCAGTACTTC. The V call is TRBV7-9, the J call TRBJ2-7; D is unresolved. This CDR3 spans 13 amino acids. V was cut by 1 base and J by 7 bases, with 11 bases left in between. Germline CDR1 and CDR2: SEHNR and FQNEAQ (reference sequence).

The chain uses TRBV2 and TRBJ1-1; D is perhaps TRBD1 (6 bases). V lost 5 bases to trimming and J lost 0 bases, with 16 bases between them. Germline values: CDR1 SNHLY, CDR2 FYNNEI. This CDR3 has 16 residues. The CDR3 coding sequence is TGTGCCAGCAGTACCCGGGACACCAGTGTGAACACTGAAGCTTTCTTT. Translating it yields CASSTRDTSVNTEAFF.

The chain couples TRBV5-1 to TRBJ1-6; TRBD1 is a possible D gene (6 bases). CDR1 and CDR2 (germline): SGHRS, YFSETQ. V was cut by 1 base and J by 5 bases, with 7 bases left in between. CDR3 length: 14 residues. CDR3 DNA: TGCGCCAGCAGCTTGTCAGGGGATAATTCACCCCTCCACTTT. Protein: CASSLSGDNSPLHF.

The chain uses TRBV6-5 and TRBJ1-1; no definite D call. The CDR3 is 14 residues long. CDR1 is MNHEY and CDR2 is SVGAGI in the germline V gene. Between the trimmed V and J ends, which lost 0 bases and 3 bases, there was a span of 8 bases. The CDR3 loop is CASSYSGRDTEAFF. The CDR3 nucleotides read TGTGCCAGCAGTTACTCTGGAAGGGACACTGAAGCTTTCTTT.

The chain recombines TRBV10-3 with TRBJ2-2, with 7 bases matching TRBD1. The germline V gene encodes CDR1 ENHRY and CDR2 SYGVKD. V lost 6 bases to trimming and J lost 5 bases; unmatched junction nucleotides: 6. The CDR3 totals 14 residues. The CDR3 here is CAIRGGQETGELFF. CDR3 DNA: TGTGCCATCAGAGGTGGACAGGAAACCGGGGAGCTGTTTTTT.

The chain recombines TRBV5-1 with TRBJ2-7; perhaps TRBD2 as D (6 bases). The CDR3 has 14 residues. Germline V gene lookup returns CDR1 SGHRS and CDR2 YFSETQ. Trimming left V 4 bases short and J 0 bases short, with 11 bases between. CDR3 sequence reads: CASSRDGSSYEQYF. DNA of the CDR3: TGCGCCAGCAGCCGGGACGGGAGCTCCTACGAGCAGTACTTC.

The genes are TRBV7-9 and TRBJ2-1; 9 bases align to TRBD2. V was pared by 5 bases and J by 4 bases, with 3 bases of the junction left unmatched. Germline V gene sequence: CDR1 SEHNR, CDR2 FQNEAQ (reference sequence). The CDR3 runs 14 residues. The CDR3 region is CASSPTSGYNEQFF. For the CDR3, the DNA is TGTGCCAGCAGCCCGACTAGCGGATACAATGAGCAGTTCTTC.

This clone was seen just once. The chain links TRBV7-9 to TRBJ2-5, with 9 bases that match TRBD2. Per the germline V gene, CDR1 is SEHNR and CDR2 is FQNEAQ (reference sequence). CDR3 length equals 17 residues. Germline trimming cut 5 bases from V and 5 bases from J; bases unmatched to any gene: 15. CDR3 sequence: CASSLPGLASRRETQYF. CDR3 coding DNA: TGTGCCAGCAGCCTCCCCGGACTAGCGTCCCGGAGGGAGACCCAGTACTTC. Together with reference TRBV7-9 and TRBJ2-5, the CDR3 gives the full variable domain: DTGVSQNPRHKITKRGQNVTFRCDPISEHNRLYWYRQTLGQGPEFLTYFQNEAQLEKSRLLSDRFSAERPKGSFSTLEIQRTEQGDSAMYLCASSLPGLASRRETQYFGPGTRLLVL.

V and J are TRBV5-1 and TRBJ2-4, with TRBD1 matching over 9 bases. Trimming cost V 1 base and J 6 bases; bases outside gene matches: 5. This CDR3 spans 15 amino acids. Looked up from germline, CDR1 is SGHRS and CDR2 is YFSETQ. The CDR3 DNA follows: TGCGCCAGCAGCTTGACAGGGGGCGCGGGAAACATTCAGTACTTC. The encoded protein is CASSLTGGAGNIQYF. Using reference TRBV5-1 and TRBJ2-4 for the parts outside the CDR3, the full variable domain is KAGVTQTPRYLIKTRGQQVTLSCSPISGHRSVSWYQQTPGQGLQFLFEYFSETQRNKGNFPGRFSGRQFSNSRSEMNVSTLELGDSALYLCASSLTGGAGNIQYFGAGTRLSVL.

V usage is TRBV11-3 and J usage is TRBJ1-5, with D perhaps matching TRBD1 (6 bases). V was shortened by 4 bases and J by 0 bases, with 19 bases between the two germline ends. Germline CDR1 SGHNT, CDR2 YENEEA. The CDR3 is 18 amino acids. CDR3 residues: CASSSWITGPYSNQPQHF. CDR3 bases: TGTGCCAGCAGCTCCTGGATAACAGGGCCTTATAGCAATCAGCCCCAGCATTTT.

The chain links TRBV14 to TRBJ1-3; the D gene is possibly TRBD1 (6 bases). Germline V gives CDR1 SGHDN, CDR2 FVKESK. This CDR3 comprises 16 residues. Trimming left V 5 bases short and J 0 bases short, with 14 bases between. The CDR3 sequence: CASSTHRASSGNTIYF. Written as DNA, the CDR3 is TGTGCCAGCAGCACCCACAGGGCTTCCTCTGGAAACACCATATATTTT.

The V call is TRBV19, the J call TRBJ1-2; D gene unclear. V was trimmed by 3 bases and J by 3 bases, leaving 11 bases between them. The CDR3 runs 14 residues. Germline CDR1 reads LNHDA; CDR2 reads SQIVND (reference sequence). CDR3 loop: CASSIRTADYGYTF. CDR3 DNA: TGTGCCAGTAGTATCCGAACGGCAGACTATGGCTACACCTTC. Combining the CDR3 with reference TRBV19 and TRBJ1-2 gives the whole variable domain DGGITQSPKYLFRKEGQNVTLSCEQNLNHDAMYWYRQDPGQGLRLIYYSQIVNDFQKGDIAEGYSVSREKKESFPLTVTSAQKNPTAFYLCASSIRTADYGYTFGSGTRLTVV.

This chain uses TRBV6-1 with TRBJ1-2; TRBD1 matches 7 bases. Germline trimming cut 2 bases from V and 4 bases from J; bases unmatched to any gene: 10. There are 16 residues in the CDR3. Germline V gene lookup returns CDR1 MNHNS and CDR2 SASEGT. CDR3 DNA: TGTGCCAGCAGTGAACCCCGACAGGGATCGAGCTATGGCTACACCTTC. It codes for CASSEPRQGSSYGYTF.

V is TRBV21-1 and J is TRBJ1-1. TRBV21-1 is given as a pseudogene. The length of the CDR3 is 17 residues. This chain's CDR3 is CASSTRGEEDLVTEAFF. The CDR3 bases are TGTGCCAGCAGCACCCGCGGGGAGGAGGACCTAGTCACTGAAGCTTTCTTT.

V usage is TRBV7-6 and J usage is TRBJ1-2; TRBD1 agrees at 8 bases. CDR1 and CDR2 (germline): SGHVS, FNYEAQ. Losses at the gene ends were 1 base for V and 4 bases for J; bases not matched to a gene: 2. The CDR3 length is 14 residues. The CDR3 coding sequence is TGTGCCAGCAGCTTAGGGGACAGGACCTATGGCTACACCTTC. Translated: CASSLGDRTYGYTF.

This chain uses TRBV5-4 with TRBJ2-7, with a weak D call TRBD2 (6 bases). Germline V gene sequence: CDR1 SGHNT, CDR2 YYREEE (reference sequence). CDR3 length equals 13 residues. Trimming left V 2 bases short and J 3 bases short, with 9 bases between. CDR3 residues: CASSFVGGYEQYF. CDR3 nucleotide sequence: TGTGCCAGCAGCTTCGTCGGGGGCTACGAGCAGTACTTC.

The chain links TRBV7-3 to TRBJ2-1; no reliable D call. The germline V gene has CDR1 SGHTA and CDR2 FQGTGA. Trimming cost V 0 bases and J 0 bases, with 9 bases left between them. This CDR3 is built from 16 residues. CDR3 DNA: TGTGCCAGCAGCTTAACGTCTCTAGGCTCCTACAATGAGCAGTTCTTC. Protein product: CASSLTSLGSYNEQFF. Complete variable domain (other parts from reference TRBV7-3 and TRBJ2-1): GAGVSQTPSNKVTEKGKYVELRCDPISGHTALYWYRQSLGQGPEFLIYFQGTGAADDSGLPNDRFFAVRPEGSVSTLKIQRTERGDSAVYLCASSLTSLGSYNEQFFGPGTRLTVL.

This clone was detected only a few times. The chain has TRBV28 and TRBJ1-2; no clear D gene. Trimming stripped 5 bases from V and 2 bases from J, with 12 bases between. Germline-derived CDR1 and CDR2 are MDHEN and SYDVKM. This CDR3 contains 14 residues. CDR3 DNA sequence: TGTGCCAGCAGTCCCCTGTTAATAAACTATGGCTACACCTTC. It is translated as CASSPLLINYGYTF.

V usage is TRBV29-1 and J usage is TRBJ1-6; the D is unclear. The germline V gene has CDR1 SQVTM and CDR2 ANQGSEA. The V and J ends lost 1 base and 10 bases respectively, with 11 bases between them. This CDR3 region has 13 residues. The CDR3 reads CSVEVQTGSPLHF. CDR3 nucleotides: TGCAGCGTTGAAGTCCAGACGGGATCACCCCTCCACTTT. Combining the CDR3 with reference TRBV29-1 and TRBJ1-6 gives the whole variable domain SAVISQKPSRDICQRGTSLTIQCQVDSQVTMMFWYRQQPGQSLTLIATANQGSEATYESGFVIDKFPISRPNLTFSTLTVSNMSPEDSSIYLCSVEVQTGSPLHFGNGTRLTVT.

The chain joins TRBV9 to TRBJ1-5, with no clear D. CDR3 length: 14 residues. V was trimmed by 0 bases and J by 9 bases, leaving 13 bases between them. Germline values: CDR1 SGDLS, CDR2 YYNGEE. The CDR3 protein is CASSVAGTQGPQHF. CDR3 DNA sequence: TGTGCCAGCAGCGTAGCGGGCACCCAAGGGCCCCAGCATTTT.

The V and J genes are TRBV7-9 and TRBJ1-1, with unresolved D. Germline CDR1 is SEHNR and CDR2 is FQNEAQ (reference sequence). Trimming removed 5 bases from V and 2 bases from J, with 15 bases in between. There are 15 residues in the CDR3. CDR3 DNA: TGTGCCAGCAGCCCTTGGGCCTCCGGAAACACTGAAGCTTTCTTT. It yields the protein CASSPWASGNTEAFF.

In this sample, this clone turned up a few times. This chain connects TRBV18 to TRBJ1-1; a weak D match, TRBD1 (6 bases). CDR1 KGHSH and CDR2 LQKENI come from the germline V gene. This CDR3 is 13 amino acids long. Trimming shortened V by 5 bases and J by 1 base, and 8 bases separated the two germline ends. CDR3 coding DNA: TGTGCCAGCTCAGTACAGGGGAACACTGAAGCTTTCTTT. This gives the protein CASSVQGNTEAFF.

The chain is built from TRBV4-1 and TRBJ1-2, with unresolved D. Trimming cost V 0 bases and J 3 bases, with 11 bases left between them. Germline V gene sequence: CDR1 MGHRA, CDR2 YSYEKL. The CDR3 is 15 amino acids. Here the CDR3 reads CASSQDSRPDYGYTF. The DNA for the CDR3 is TGCGCCAGCAGCCAAGATTCCCGTCCGGACTATGGCTACACCTTC.

The chain combines TRBV5-1 with TRBJ2-1, with D perhaps matching TRBD2 (6 bases). The V and J ends lost 4 bases and 10 bases respectively, with 15 bases between them. The CDR3 consists of 13 residues. In germline, CDR1 is SGHRS, CDR2 YFSETQ. In DNA form, the CDR3 reads TGCGCCAGCAGCACACTGCCCCTAGCGGAGCAGTTCTTC. Translated: CASSTLPLAEQFF.

To note about this clone: Other DNA sequences in the same sample also yield this CDR3. The chain uses TRBV5-1 and TRBJ2-1, with 9 bases identical to TRBD1. The germline V gene has CDR1 SGHRS and CDR2 YFSETQ. J lost 4 bases, V lost 3 bases, and 5 bases had no gene match. CDR3 length: 15 amino acids. CDR3 sequence (DNA): TGCGCCAGCAGCTGGACCGGGACAGGGTACAATGAGCAGTTCTTC. As protein: CASSWTGTGYNEQFF.

The V gene is TRBV5-1, the J gene TRBJ1-2; a possible D gene is TRBD1 (5 bases). CDR1 is SGHRS, CDR2 YFSETQ, per germline. The CDR3 runs to 15 residues. V gave up 3 bases and J gave up 0 bases, with 12 bases separating them. CDR3 sequence reads: CASSYDSSPNYGYTF. CDR3 sequence (DNA): TGCGCCAGCAGCTACGACAGCTCCCCTAACTATGGCTACACCTTC.

The rearrangement joins TRBV10-3 to TRBJ2-1, with 7 bases lining up with TRBD2. CDR3 length: 15 residues. The germline V gene has CDR1 ENHRY and CDR2 SYGVKD. Trimming cost V 2 bases and J 7 bases; bases outside gene matches: 8. CDR3 nucleotides: TGTGCCATCAGTGAGGGAAGCGGGGTGGGGAATGAGCAGTTCTTC. The encoded protein is CAISEGSGVGNEQFF.